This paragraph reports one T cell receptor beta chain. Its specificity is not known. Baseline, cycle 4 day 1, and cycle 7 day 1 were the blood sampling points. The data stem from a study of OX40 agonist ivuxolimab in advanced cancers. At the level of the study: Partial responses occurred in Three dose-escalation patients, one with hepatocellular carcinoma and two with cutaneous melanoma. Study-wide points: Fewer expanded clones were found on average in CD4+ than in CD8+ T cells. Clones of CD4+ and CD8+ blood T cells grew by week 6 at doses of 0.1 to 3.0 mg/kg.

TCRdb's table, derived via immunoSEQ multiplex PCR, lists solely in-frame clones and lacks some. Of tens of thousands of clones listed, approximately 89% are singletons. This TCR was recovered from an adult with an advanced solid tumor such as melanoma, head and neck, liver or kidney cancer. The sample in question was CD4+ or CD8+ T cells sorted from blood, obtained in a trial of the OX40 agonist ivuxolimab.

The CDR3 sequence is CASSTGQGRNTIYF. The CDR3 DNA is TGCGCCAGCAGCACGGGACAGGGTAGAAACACCATATATTTT. The rearrangement joins TRBV5-1 to TRBJ1-3; 9 nucleotides match TRBD1. Germline assignment: CDR1 SGHRS and CDR2 YFSETQ. The trim removed 4 bases at V and 5 bases at J, leaving 4 bases unmatched. The CDR3 consists of 14 residues.